One T cell receptor beta chain is described in this entry. This sample stems from a study of blood T cell repertoires in COVID-19. Unmatched junction bases numbered 3, after V lost 3 bases and J lost 6 bases. CDR1 KGHSH and CDR2 LQKENI come from the germline V gene. The CDR3 totals 14 residues. Original processing notes: Cell counts per sample came from amplifying reference gene primers. The data were produced by immunoSEQ multiplex PCR, yet TCRdb's version contains in-frame clones alone and is incomplete. That table gives V, J and clone size, and the DNA gave D and trimming. The table includes about 160,000 clones, roughly 86% detected once.

Input material: peripheral blood. The V and J genes are TRBV18 and TRBJ2-7; 12 bases fit TRBD1. The clonotype originates from a middle-aged man who had recovered from COVID-19. In DNA, the CDR3 is TGTGCCAGCTCACCCGGGACAGGGGGCACCGAGCAGTACTTC. Its protein product is CASSPGTGGTEQYF.